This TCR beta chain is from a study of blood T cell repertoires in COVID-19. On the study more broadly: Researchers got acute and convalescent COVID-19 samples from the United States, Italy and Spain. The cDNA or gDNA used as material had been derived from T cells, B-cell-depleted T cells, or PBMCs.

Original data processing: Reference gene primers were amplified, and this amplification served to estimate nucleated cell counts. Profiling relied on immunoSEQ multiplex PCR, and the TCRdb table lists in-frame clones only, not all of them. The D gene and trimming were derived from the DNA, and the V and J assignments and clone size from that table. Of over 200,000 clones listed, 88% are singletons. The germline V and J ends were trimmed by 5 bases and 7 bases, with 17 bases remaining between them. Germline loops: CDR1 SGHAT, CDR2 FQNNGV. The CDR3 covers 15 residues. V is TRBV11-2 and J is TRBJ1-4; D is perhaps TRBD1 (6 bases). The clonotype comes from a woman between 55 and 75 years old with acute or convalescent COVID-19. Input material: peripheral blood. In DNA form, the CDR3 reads TGTGCCAGCAGCCGGAGCGGGGGCGAGATTGAAAAACTGTTTTTT. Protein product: CASSRSGGEIEKLFF.